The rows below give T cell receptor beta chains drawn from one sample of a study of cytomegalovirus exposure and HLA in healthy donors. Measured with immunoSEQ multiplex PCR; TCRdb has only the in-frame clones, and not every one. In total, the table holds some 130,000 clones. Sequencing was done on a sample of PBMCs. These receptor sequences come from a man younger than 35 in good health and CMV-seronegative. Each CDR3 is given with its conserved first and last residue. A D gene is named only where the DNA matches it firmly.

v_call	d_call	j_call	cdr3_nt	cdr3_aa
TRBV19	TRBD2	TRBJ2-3	TGTGCCAGTAGTATGACGGGGGGAACAGATACGCAGTATTTT	CASSMTGGTDTQYF
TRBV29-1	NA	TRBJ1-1	TGCAGCGTTGGGCTGGGGCTGAACACTGAAGCTTTCTTT	CSVGLGLNTEAFF
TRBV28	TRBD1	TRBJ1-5	TGTGCCAGCACGGGGACAGGGGGCGGCAATCAGCCCCAGCATTTT	CASTGTGGGNQPQHF
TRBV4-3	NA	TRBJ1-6	TGCGCCAGCAGCCGATCGAGGAATCCACCCCTCCACTTT	CASSRSRNPPLHF
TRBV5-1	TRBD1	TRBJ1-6	TGCGCCAGCAGAGTGAACCGGGACAGGTATAATTCACCCCTCCACTTT	CASRVNRDRYNSPLHF
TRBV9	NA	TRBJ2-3	TGTGCCAGCAGCGCCCTCACAGATACGCAGTATTTT	CASSALTDTQYF
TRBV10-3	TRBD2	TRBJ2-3	TGTGCCATCAGTGAGTCTAGCGGGGGGGCCACAGATACGCAGTATTTT	CAISESSGGATDTQYF
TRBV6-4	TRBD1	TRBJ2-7	TGTGCCAGCAGTGAGACCGGGACAGGGGGCTACGAGCAGTACTTC	CASSETGTGGYEQYF
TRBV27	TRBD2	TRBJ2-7	TGTGCCAGCAGCTCCAGACTAGCGGGAGGTGGAGCCTACGAGCAGTACTTC	CASSSRLAGGGAYEQYF
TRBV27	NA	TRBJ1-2	TGTGCCAGCAGTTCGAGGGGACAACCAAACTATGGCTACACCTTC	CASSSRGQPNYGYTF
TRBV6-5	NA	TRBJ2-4	TGTGCCAGCAGTTCCCCAACACAAGCCAAAAACATTCAGTACTTC	CASSSPTQAKNIQYF
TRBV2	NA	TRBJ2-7	TGTGCCGTTATAGGGGGGGCAGTCCTCTCCTACGAGCAGTACTTC	CAVIGGAVLSYEQYF
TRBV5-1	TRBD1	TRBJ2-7	TGCGCCAGCAGCTTGAGTGGACAGGCCTACGAGCAGTACTTC	CASSLSGQAYEQYF
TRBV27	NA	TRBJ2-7	TGTGCCAGCAGTTCAGCGGTTCGCTCCTACGAGCAGTACTTC	CASSSAVRSYEQYF
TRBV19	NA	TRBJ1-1	TGTGCCAGTAGTATACCCCGGGCAGGCAGGGTCTCTGAAGCTTTCTTT	CASSIPRAGRVSEAFF
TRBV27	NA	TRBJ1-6	TGTGCCAGCAGGCTCGCCGGGGGGATACCTAATTCACCCCTCCACTTT	CASRLAGGIPNSPLHF
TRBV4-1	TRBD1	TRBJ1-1	TGCGCCAGCAGCCAGGAGACAGGGGTGAACACTGAAGCTTTCTTT	CASSQETGVNTEAFF
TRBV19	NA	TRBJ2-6	TGTGCCAGTAGTTGGGGGGACCCCAACGTCCTGACTTTC	CASSWGDPNVLTF
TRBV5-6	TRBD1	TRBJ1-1	TGTGCCAGCAGCTACCGGGACAGGGACTTTAGTGAAGCTTTCTTT	CASSYRDRDFSEAFF
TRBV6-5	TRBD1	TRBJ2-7	TGTGCCAGCAGTTACTCTGACAGGGGCCACGAGCAGTACTTC	CASSYSDRGHEQYF
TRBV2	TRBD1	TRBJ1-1	TGTGCCAATTACAGGGGGCTGAACACTGAAGCTTTCTTT	CANYRGLNTEAFF
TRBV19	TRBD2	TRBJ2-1	TGTGCCAGTGGGGACGAATTGGGGCTAGCGGACACGACCAATGAGCAGTTCTTC	CASGDELGLADTTNEQFF
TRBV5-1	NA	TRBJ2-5	TGCGCCAGCAGCTTGAACCGCTCGGGAATTCAACAAGAGACCCAGTACTTC	CASSLNRSGIQQETQYF
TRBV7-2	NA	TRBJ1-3	TGTGCCAGCAGCCCTAGTGACCGTGGAAACACCATATATTTT	CASSPSDRGNTIYF
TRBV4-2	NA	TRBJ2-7	TGTGCCAGCAGCCCCCAGGGCCTCGAGCAGTACTTC	CASSPQGLEQYF
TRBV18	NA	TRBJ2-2	TGTGCCAGCTCCGAAGGGACTCTAGACTACCGGGAGCTGTTTTTT	CASSEGTLDYRELFF
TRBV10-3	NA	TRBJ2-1	TGTGCCACAATAGCGGCCAACTACAATGAGCAGTTCTTC	CATIAANYNEQFF
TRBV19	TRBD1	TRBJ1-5	TGTGCCACCTCCGGGACAGGGAATCAGCCCCAGCATTTT	CATSGTGNQPQHF